Presented here are 16 T cell receptor beta chains from one specimen sequenced in a study of T cells in Graves' hyperthyroidism and ophthalmopathy. Authors of the study amplified TCR beta CDR3 regions from RNA transcripts. The HTBI primer set was used in a first-round RT-PCR of the TCR CDR3. TCRdb processed the multiplex PCR reads anew with MiXCR; each CDR3 protein has one entry. Counted here are about 570,000 distinct CDR3 sequences, 40% to 55% occurring once; the ten biggest clones make up 15% to 20%. The sequenced sample was peripheral blood or thyroid tissue (not recorded which). Every receptor here comes from an adult woman with Graves' disease, either hyperthyroidism or ophthalmopathy (not recorded which).

J is TRBJ2-2 and V is TRBV7-9; possibly TRBD1 for D (5 bases). V was pared by 6 bases and J by 7 bases, with 27 bases between. The CDR3 runs to 18 residues. CDR1 and CDR2 from the germline V gene are SEHNR and FQNEAQ (reference sequence). The CDR3 coding sequence is TGTGCCAGCAGTCCTGACAGTCGATCCTACGAGCAGAACGGGGAGCTGTTTTTT. This encodes CASSPDSRSYEQNGELFF. Full variable domain (remainder filled in from reference TRBV7-9 and TRBJ2-2): DTGVSQNPRHKITKRGQNVTFRCDPISEHNRLYWYRQTLGQGPEFLTYFQNEAQLEKSRLLSDRFSAERPKGSFSTLEIQRTEQGDSAMYLCASSPDSRSYEQNGELFFGEGSRLTVL.

This chain joins TRBV7-9 and TRBJ2-7; no clear D gene. The CDR3 is 15 amino acids. The germline gives CDR1 SEHNR, CDR2 FQNEAQ (reference sequence). The V gene lost 5 bases and the J gene lost 3 bases, with 17 bases spanning the gap. The CDR3 loop is CASSPPPDKFYEQYF. CDR3 DNA: TGTGCCAGCAGCCCACCCCCCGACAAATTCTACGAGCAGTACTTC.

The chain combines TRBV19 with TRBJ2-6; D is possibly TRBD1 (6 bases). From germline, CDR1 is LNHDA and CDR2 SQIVND (reference sequence). This CDR3 comprises 17 residues. The V gene lost 9 bases and the J gene lost 4 bases, with 22 bases spanning the gap. The CDR3 coding sequence is TGTGCCAGCTCAGCACCAGGGGTACTCACCGGGGCCAACGTCCTGACTTTC. Its protein product is CASSAPGVLTGANVLTF.

The J gene is TRBJ1-1, the V gene TRBV10-3; D is unclear. The CDR3 covers 12 residues. Germline assignment: CDR1 ENHRY and CDR2 SYGVKD. V was shortened by 7 bases and J by 7 bases, with 13 bases between the two germline ends. DNA for the CDR3: TGTGCCATCATATCGGACCGGAGTGAAGCTTTCTTT. It encodes CAIISDRSEAFF.

The CDR3 DNA reads TGCAGTGCCCCGGGGTCTGGGGACACTGAAGCTTTCTTT. The encoded protein is CSAPGSGDTEAFF. The J gene is TRBJ1-1, the V gene TRBV20-1; D is unresolved. Germline loops: CDR1 DFQATT, CDR2 SNEGSKA (reference sequence). The V end lost 6 bases, the J end lost 3 bases, and 14 bases lay between the germline ends. This CDR3 comprises 13 residues.

The rearrangement links TRBV7-9 to TRBJ1-4; maybe TRBD1 (5 bases). The V end was cut by 7 bases, the J end by 10 bases, with 22 bases between. This CDR3 contains 15 residues. CDR1 is SEHNR and CDR2 is FQNEAQ in the germline V gene (reference sequence). CDR3: CASTSRGPRAAKLFF. CDR3 sequence (DNA): TGTGCCAGCACCTCGAGAGGCCCCAGGGCTGCAAAACTGTTTTTT.

The chain recombines TRBV11-1 with TRBJ2-5; 7 positions match TRBD2. CDR3 length: 13 amino acids. Germline CDR1 and CDR2: SGHAT and FQDESV (reference sequence). The V segment lost 11 bases and the J segment 4 bases; nucleotides outside the gene matches: 10. The CDR3: CAATSGGGETQYF. In DNA form, the CDR3 reads TGTGCCGCCACCTCGGGGGGAGGAGAGACCCAGTACTTC.

This chain links TRBV10-3 with TRBJ1-6, with TRBD1 as a possible D gene (6 bases). The CDR3 is 17 residues long. Germline V lookup: CDR1 ENHRY, CDR2 SYGVKD. V was trimmed by 10 bases and J by 6 bases, leaving 25 bases between them. CDR3 protein: CASRPDWGRAGNSPLHF. CDR3 nucleotides: TGTGCCAGCAGGCCTGATTGGGGGCGGGCAGGTAATTCACCCCTCCACTTT.

This clonotype was seen ten or more times. The rearrangement joins TRBV4-1 to TRBJ1-1; TRBD1 might be the D (5 bases). Trimming pared 5 bases from V and 1 base from J, leaving 14 bases between. The length of the CDR3 is 15 residues. CDR1 and CDR2 (germline): MGHRA, YSYEKL. The chain's CDR3 is CASSVRLGENTEAFF. DNA for the CDR3: TGCGCCAGCAGCGTGAGATTGGGGGAGAACACTGAAGCTTTCTTT.

This clonotype occurred many times. The rearrangement joins TRBV20-1 to TRBJ2-3; no clear D gene. The CDR3 is 10 residues long. V dropped 6 bases and J dropped 2 bases, with 3 bases sitting between them. The germline V gene has CDR1 DFQATT and CDR2 SNEGSKA (reference sequence). The CDR3 nucleotides read TGCAGTGCCCTCACAGATACGCAGTATTTT. It codes for CSALTDTQYF.

The J gene is TRBJ2-2, the V gene TRBV7-9, with D unclear. Per the germline V gene, CDR1 is SEHNR and CDR2 is FQNEAQ (reference sequence). Trimming removed 5 bases from V and 6 bases from J, with 16 bases in between. This CDR3 comprises 15 residues. In nucleotides, the CDR3 is TGTGCCAGCAGCCCCCGAGACCCAGGCCCCGGGGAGCTGTTTTTT. Translation gives CASSPRDPGPGELFF.

Points on this clonotype: An end of the junction does not agree with germline; a read error may underlie this. The chain uses TRBV20-1 and TRBJ1-2; 9 nucleotides match TRBD1. CDR1 and CDR2 (germline): DFQATT, SNEGSKA (reference sequence). This CDR3 has 12 amino acids. The DNA of the CDR3 is TGCAGTGCGAGTACTCCGGGACAGGGCTCCGCCTTC. Translated, it gives CSASTPGQGSAF.

The rearrangement joins TRBV5-1 to TRBJ1-2; 9 bases align to TRBD1. This CDR3 contains 15 residues. Per germline, CDR1 SGHRS and CDR2 YFSETQ. After removal of 4 bases from V and 0 bases from J, the junction contained 4 bases not matched to a gene. As DNA, the CDR3 is TGCGCCAGCAGCAGGACAGGGGCCGCTAACTATGGCTACACCTTC. The encoded protein is CASSRTGAANYGYTF.

A remark on this clonotype: Sequence at one end of the junction differs from germline and may be a read error. The chain recombines TRBV2 with TRBJ2-7; TRBD2 might be the D (6 bases). This CDR3 has 12 amino acids. Germline CDR1 is SNHLY and CDR2 is FYNNEI. The CDR3 region is CARSRRGYEQYF. CDR3 DNA: TGTGCCCGCAGTAGGCGGGGTTACGAGCAGTACTTC.

The chain is built from TRBV14 and TRBJ1-2, with 9 bases matching TRBD1. V was pared by 4 bases and J by 5 bases, with 8 bases of the junction left unmatched. Germline V gene sequence: CDR1 SGHDN, CDR2 FVKESK. This CDR3 is 15 amino acids long. The CDR3 nucleotides are TGTGCCAGCAGCCCAGGGGGGGGGACAGGGTATGGCTACACCTTC. Protein: CASSPGGGTGYGYTF.

This chain joins TRBV7-8 and TRBJ2-7, with 11 positions matching TRBD1. Germline CDR1 and CDR2: SGHVS and FQNEAQ. This CDR3 has 15 residues. Trimming removed 5 bases from V and 5 bases from J; junction bases left unmatched: 8. The CDR3 region has the DNA TGTGCCAGCAGCCCGCGGACAGGGGGCATGAACGAGCAGTACTTC. It yields the protein CASSPRTGGMNEQYF.